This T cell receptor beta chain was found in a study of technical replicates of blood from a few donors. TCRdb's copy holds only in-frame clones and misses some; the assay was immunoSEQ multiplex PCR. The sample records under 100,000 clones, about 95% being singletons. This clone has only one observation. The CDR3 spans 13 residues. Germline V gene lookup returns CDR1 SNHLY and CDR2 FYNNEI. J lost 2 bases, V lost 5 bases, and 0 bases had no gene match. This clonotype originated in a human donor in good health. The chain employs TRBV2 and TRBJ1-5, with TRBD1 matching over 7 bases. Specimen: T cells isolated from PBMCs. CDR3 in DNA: TGTGCCAGCAGTACAGGGGGCAATCAGCCCCAGCATTTT. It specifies CASSTGGNQPQHF.